This is a list of T cell receptor beta chains from one sample in a study of blood T cell repertoires in COVID-19. TCRdb's copy holds only in-frame clones and misses some; the assay was immunoSEQ multiplex PCR. Here the sample spans about 42,000 clones, approximately 86% being singletons. The sequencing input was peripheral blood. The source of these receptors is a man aged 45 to 65 with active COVID-19. Each CDR3 is given with its conserved first and last residue. D genes are given only for firm matches.

v_call d_call cdr3_aa
TRBV21-1 - CASSISGGPTDTQYF
TRBV6-4 TRBD1 CASSPLPGQGEAFF
TRBV4-3 TRBD1 CASSKGQGTGELFF
TRBV29-1 - CSVADSYEQYF
TRBV7-9 TRBD1 CASSFGQGAFNEQFF
TRBV7-3 - CASSLTVGVWNEQFF
TRBV19 TRBD1 CASSSTGGYSYEQYF
TRBV5-1 TRBD1 CASSLQGQRGYTF
TRBV29-1 - CSVERGAPETQYF
TRBV19 - CASSIAGVSTDTQYF
TRBV7-3 - CASKAGSGANVLTF
TRBV5-6 - CASSPGRGLYEQYF
TRBV24-1 - CATSDLTASYNEQFF
TRBV27 TRBD1 CASSTGQGASWSTEAFF
TRBV3-1/TRBV3-2 - CASSQAGKRGNTIYF
TRBV2 - CATKGQPNTEAFF
TRBV29-1 TRBD1 CSGGGQGSYEQYF
TRBV19 - CATNRGSVGTEAFF
TRBV5-1 - CASSIRDMNTGELFF
TRBV19 TRBD1 CASTTGQGFEKLFF
TRBV7-8 - CASSLVRTSSYEQYF
TRBV24-1 - CATSDVGVYGYTF
TRBV7-9 TRBD1 CASSSWTGTYEQYF
TRBV7-2 TRBD2 CASSPGGQGYEQYF
TRBV19 - CASSIQGSKNTEAFF
TRBV4-2 TRBD2 CASKTSGEETQYF
TRBV7-2 TRBD1 CASSLGGWGQGKLFF
TRBV15 TRBD2 CATQKGGLAGSYEQYF